This TCR beta chain was found in a study of blood T cell repertoires in COVID-19. About the research overall: Acute-phase and convalescent COVID-19 samples originated in the United States, Italy and Spain.

As originally analysed: How many nucleated cells were present was estimated from reference gene primer amplification. Repertoires were generated with immunoSEQ multiplex PCR, while TCRdb's copy carries only in-frame clones and drops some. The V and J calls and the clone size are those of that table, but D and trimming were determined from the DNA. The repertoire includes 150,000 to 200,000 clones, about 88% of them detected once, and 7% to 8% sits in the top ten. The V gene's germline CDR1 is MNHEY and CDR2 SVGAGI. The CDR3 spans 15 residues. Trimming took 0 bases from V and 8 from J, leaving 14 bases between them. Participants came from some 26 US areas, aged about 18 to 89 years. Recovered status in Cohort 3 required two negative PCRs, clearance, or symptom resolution.

This sequence joins TRBV6-5 and TRBJ2-1; no definite D call. Specimen: PBMCs or T cells enriched from blood (not recorded which). This TCR derives from a woman aged 45-65 years who had recovered from COVID-19. CDR3 in amino acids: CASSYSTGALDEQFF. The CDR3 coding sequence is TGTGCCAGCAGTTACTCGACGGGTGCCCTAGATGAGCAGTTCTTC.